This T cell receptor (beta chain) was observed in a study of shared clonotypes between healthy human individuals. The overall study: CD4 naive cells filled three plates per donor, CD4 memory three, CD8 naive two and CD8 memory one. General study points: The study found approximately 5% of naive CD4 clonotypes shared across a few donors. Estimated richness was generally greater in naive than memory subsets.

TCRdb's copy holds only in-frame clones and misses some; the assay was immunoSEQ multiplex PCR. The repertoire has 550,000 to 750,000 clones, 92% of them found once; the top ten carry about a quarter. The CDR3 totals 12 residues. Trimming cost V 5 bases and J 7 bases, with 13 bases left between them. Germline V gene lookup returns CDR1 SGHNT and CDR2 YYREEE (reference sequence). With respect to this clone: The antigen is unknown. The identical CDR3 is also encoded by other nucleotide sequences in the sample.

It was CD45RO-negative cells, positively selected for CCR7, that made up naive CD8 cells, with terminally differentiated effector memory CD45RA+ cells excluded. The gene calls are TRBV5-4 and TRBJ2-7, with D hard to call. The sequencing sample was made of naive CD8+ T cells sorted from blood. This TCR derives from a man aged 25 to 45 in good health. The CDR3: CASSPQGSEQYF. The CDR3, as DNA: TGTGCCAGCAGTCCTCAAGGGTCAGAGCAGTACTTC.